A single sample gave rise to the 18 T cell receptor beta chains below, sequenced in a study of spatial heterogeneity in lung cancer. Time point here: sample taken at primary tumor resection. Their antigens are not known. The study's findings and limits: In tumors, expanded intratumoral alpha and beta TCR counts tracked mutation counts.

Each CDR3 protein is one row after TCRdb ran MiXCR on the 5' RACE reads. The table shows 4,000 to 5,000 distinct CDR3 sequences, with around an eighth occurring only once. Here the sequenced sample was lung tumor tissue, taken at surgery. The receptors shown here come from a male donor with early-stage non-small cell lung cancer.

This clonotype is categorized as medium-sized. This beta chain was picked up by a library intended for alpha chains and is off target, so its count carries little meaning. The rearrangement uses TRBV6-2 or TRBV6-3 and TRBJ1-6, with D unclear. Germline loops: CDR1 MNHEY, CDR2 SVGEGT. V dropped 6 bases and J dropped 9 bases, with 9 bases sitting between them. This CDR3 has 12 amino acids. The CDR3 region has the DNA TGTGCCAGCAGCTTCCCCGCTTCACCCCTCCACTTT. Its protein product is CASSFPASPLHF.

This clonotype was found many times. Within a library made for alpha chains, this beta chain is off target, and its count is uninformative. This chain joins TRBV10-2 and TRBJ2-7; 10 bases are a match to TRBD1. V lost 6 bases and J lost 4; bases outside the gene matches: 9. The CDR3 has 15 amino acids. CDR1 and CDR2 (germline): WSHSY, SAAADI. CDR3 in DNA: TGCGCCAGCAGAAGCCGGGACAGGGGAGAGTACGAGCAGTACTTC. It codes for CASRSRDRGEYEQYF.

This clonotype was counted many times. Because this beta chain is a stray read in a library intended to capture alpha chains, its abundance should not be given much weight. The chain recombines TRBV6-6 with TRBJ2-6, with D uncertain. The germline V gene encodes CDR1 MNHNY and CDR2 SVGAGI (reference sequence). The CDR3 extends over 15 amino acids. Trimming took 0 bases from V and 3 from J, leaving 6 bases between them. The CDR3 DNA sequence: TGTGCCAGCAGTTACTCGATTCGTGGGGCCAACGTCCTGACTTTC. Translating it yields CASSYSIRGANVLTF.

This clonotype was seen ten or more times. This beta chain is off target for a library built for alpha chains, so its abundance means little. V usage is TRBV20-1 and J usage is TRBJ2-3, with D possibly TRBD2 on 7 matching bases. This CDR3 contains 17 residues. The V end was cut by 0 bases, the J end by 0 bases, with 16 bases between. Germline V CDR1 and CDR2: DFQATT, SNEGSKA (reference sequence). CDR3 loop: CSARDLLGGGSTDTQYF. For the CDR3, the DNA is TGCAGTGCTAGAGATCTTCTAGGGGGAGGGAGCACAGATACGCAGTATTTT.

This clonotype is labeled as medium-sized. This beta chain is a stray sequence in a library constructed for alpha chains; its clone size is not meaningful. V is TRBV15 and J is TRBJ1-5; perhaps TRBD1 as D (6 bases). Per germline, CDR1 LNHNV and CDR2 YYDKDF (reference sequence). The CDR3 is 18 amino acids. The ends were cut back, 0 bases at V and 4 bases at J, with 19 bases in the middle. The CDR3 is CATSRDLNRGASNQPQHF. The DNA for the CDR3 is TGTGCCACCAGCAGAGACTTGAACCGGGGGGCGTCGAATCAGCCCCAGCATTTT.

By sample share, this clonotype is medium-sized (0.01 to 0.1%). Since the library was made to target alpha chains, this beta chain is a stray read and its abundance is not meaningful. The rearrangement uses TRBV5-1 and TRBJ2-1; no clear D. Germline loops: CDR1 SGHRS, CDR2 YFSETQ. The CDR3 runs to 11 residues. Trimming took off 5 bases at V and 8 bases at J, with 8 bases between the two ends. Here the CDR3 reads CASRDLDEQFF. The DNA for the CDR3 is TGCGCCAGCAGGGATTTGGATGAGCAGTTCTTC.

This clonotype appeared once. With the library built for alpha chains, this beta chain is off target and its frequency is not meaningful. The J gene is TRBJ2-6, the V gene TRBV7-9; no firm D call. V was shortened by 8 bases and J by 0 bases, with 5 bases between the two germline ends. In germline, CDR1 is SEHNR, CDR2 FQNEAQ (reference sequence). The CDR3 extends over 13 amino acids. CDR3 nucleotide sequence: TGTGCCAGCCAGAGCTCTGGGGCCAACGTCCTGACTTTC. It yields the protein CASQSSGANVLTF.

This clonotype is medium-sized (0.01 to 0.1%) by share. For a library built for alpha chains, this beta chain is a stray read; little rests on its size. The V and J genes are TRBV20-1 and TRBJ2-3, with 11 bases lining up with TRBD2. This CDR3 has 17 amino acids. The junction had 10 bases not matched to a gene; V was cut back by 5 bases and J by 0 bases. Per germline, CDR1 DFQATT and CDR2 SNEGSKA (reference sequence). This CDR3 is CSAQLAGGYSSTDTQYF. CDR3 DNA: TGCAGTGCTCAGCTAGCGGGGGGTTACTCTAGCACAGATACGCAGTATTTT.

This clonotype showed up many times. The size of this beta chain means little, since it is a stray read in a library made for alpha chains. The rearrangement uses TRBV2 and TRBJ2-1, with a weak D call TRBD2 (5 bases). The CDR3 has 16 amino acids. Trimming pared 2 bases from V and 0 bases from J, leaving 11 bases between. Germline loops: CDR1 SNHLY, CDR2 FYNNEI. The CDR3 is CASSERGLHSYNEQFF. The DNA of the CDR3 is TGTGCCAGCAGTGAACGTGGACTTCACTCCTACAATGAGCAGTTCTTC.

About this clonotype: The library was designed around alpha chains, so this beta chain is a stray read whose abundance carries little weight. The chain combines TRBV6-5 with TRBJ2-7; D unresolved. The CDR3 has 13 amino acids. The V end was cut by 4 bases, the J end by 4 bases, with 11 bases between. Germline CDR1 is MNHEY and CDR2 is SVGAGI. CDR3 sequence (DNA): TGTGCCAGCAGTTCTGGGATATTGTACGAGCAGTACTTC. Translated, it gives CASSSGILYEQYF.

This clonotype showed up many times. In a library made to pick up alpha chains, this beta chain is a stray read with a size that means little. The chain links TRBV7-2 to TRBJ2-7; 8 nucleotides agree with TRBD2. Per the germline V gene, CDR1 is SGHTA and CDR2 is FQGNSA. The CDR3 has 15 amino acids. Trimming at V came to 1 base and at J to 6 bases, leaving 8 bases not matched to a gene. CDR3 bases: TGTGCCAGCAGCTTAGTGTCTAGCGGGTCTGCCGAGCAGTACTTC. Amino acid sequence: CASSLVSSGSAEQYF.

This clonotype was detected ten times or more. This beta chain is an off-target read within a library intended for alpha chains, so its frequency means little. The rearrangement links TRBV11-1 to TRBJ2-5; D is ambiguous. This CDR3 region has 13 residues. Germline CDR1 SGHAT, CDR2 FQDESV (reference sequence). V lost 1 base, J lost 3 bases, and 6 bases lay in between. CDR3 protein: CASSLEGKETQYF. The DNA for the CDR3 is TGTGCCAGCAGCTTAGAGGGTAAAGAGACCCAGTACTTC. The complete variable domain, with remaining parts taken from reference TRBV11-1 and TRBJ2-5, reads EAEVAQSPRYKITEKSQAVAFWCDPISGHATLYWYRQILGQGPELLVQFQDESVVDDSQLPKDRFSAERLKGVDSTLKIQPAELGDSAMYLCASSLEGKETQYFGPGTRLLVL.

This clonotype is medium-sized. This beta chain turned up in a library designed for alpha chains; as an off-target read, its abundance says little. This chain joins TRBV12-3 or TRBV12-4 and TRBJ1-2; 7 bases line up with TRBD1. V dropped 6 bases and J dropped 4; count of bases not matched to a gene: 5. The CDR3 loop spans 13 amino acids. The CDR3: CASSHGTAYGYTF. CDR3 coding DNA: TGTGCCAGCAGCCACGGGACAGCCTATGGCTACACCTTC.

Many counts were recorded for this clonotype. As an off-target read in a library built for alpha chains, this beta chain has a frequency of little significance. The gene calls are TRBV7-9 and TRBJ2-5; a weak D match, TRBD1 (6 bases). The CDR3 covers 14 residues. Between the trimmed V and J ends, which lost 5 bases and 4 bases, there was a span of 14 bases. The V gene's germline CDR1 is SEHNR and CDR2 FQNEAQ (reference sequence). The CDR3 sequence is CASSAPGVPETQYF. For the CDR3, the DNA is TGTGCCAGCAGCGCACCAGGGGTCCCAGAGACCCAGTACTTC.

With respect to this clonotype: The library was prepared for alpha chains; this beta chain is a stray read, so its frequency means little. The chain couples TRBV14 to TRBJ1-1; TRBD1 aligns across 7 bases. Germline V gene data show CDR1 as SGHDN and CDR2 as FVKESK. The CDR3 has 15 amino acids. Trimming removed 1 base from V and 5 bases from J; junction bases left unmatched: 7. The CDR3 coding sequence is TGTGCCAGCAGCCAAGTCGGCAGGGGGTTTACTGAAGCTTTCTTT. Translated: CASSQVGRGFTEAFF.

By its share, this clonotype is large (0.1 to 1%). This beta chain is a stray sequence in a library constructed for alpha chains; its clone size is not meaningful. The V and J genes are TRBV28 and TRBJ1-1; a weak D match, TRBD1 (6 bases). Per the germline V gene, CDR1 is MDHEN and CDR2 is SYDVKM. V lost 5 bases, J lost 0 bases, and 16 bases lay in between. The CDR3 is 16 amino acids. The CDR3 sequence is CASSPRTDTLNTEAFF. The CDR3 nucleotides read TGTGCCAGCAGTCCCCGGACAGATACATTGAACACTGAAGCTTTCTTT.

This clonotype was counted a few times. This beta chain turned up in a library designed for alpha chains; as an off-target read, its abundance says little. This sequence joins TRBV4-3 and TRBJ2-1; 11 bases fit TRBD2. The CDR3 runs to 16 residues. Germline CDR1 LGHNA, CDR2 YSLEER. V lost 3 bases and J lost 8; bases outside the gene matches: 9. CDR3 in amino acids: CASSHLTSGRRYEQFF. DNA for the CDR3: TGCGCCAGCAGCCACCTTACTAGCGGGAGAAGGTATGAGCAGTTCTTC.

Notes on this clonotype: This beta chain slipped into a library made for alpha chains as a stray read, so its size is not meaningful. The chain recombines TRBV24-1 with TRBJ2-3, with 9 positions matching TRBD1. J lost 5 bases, V lost 4 bases, and 12 bases had no gene match. Germline V gene data show CDR1 as KGHDR and CDR2 as SFDVKD. CDR3 length equals 17 residues. CDR3 DNA sequence: TGTGCCACCAGTGACCCCCGGACAGGGGAAAGGGTAGATACGCAGTATTTT. Protein product: CATSDPRTGERVDTQYF.